Included here is one TCR beta chain sequence, with context. For TCR beta libraries, around 2 micrograms of genomic DNA were obtained from cryopreserved PBMCs. This record comes from a study of cytotoxic CD8 clonotypes in ibrutinib-treated CLL. Assay: immunoSEQ multiplex PCR; the TCRdb copy retains only in-frame clones and omits some. The sample carries about 140,000 clones, more than 85% recorded once. The CDR3 runs to 14 residues. V dropped 3 bases and J dropped 13 bases, with 19 bases sitting between them. Germline loops: CDR1 KGHSY, CDR2 FQNENV. The material sequenced was PBMCs, taken after 12 months of ibrutinib treatment. The chain combines TRBV16 with TRBJ2-1; possible D gene TRBD1, 5 bases. The TCR was taken from a human donor with chronic lymphocytic leukemia. CDR3 protein: CASSQPTDSTLQFF. CDR3 DNA: TGTGCCAGCAGCCAGCCGACAGATTCGACTTTACAGTTCTTC.